Listed below are T cell receptor beta chains from one sample, sequenced in a study of shared clonotypes between healthy human individuals. Profiled with immunoSEQ multiplex PCR; TCRdb holds only in-frame clones, not every one. The sample has roughly 600,000 clones; roughly 98% are singletons. The sequencing input was naive CD8+ T cells sorted from blood. These receptors came from a man younger than 40 in good health. CDR3s include the opening cysteine and the closing phenylalanine or tryptophan. Fields, in order: V gene, clone size, CDR3 protein. Not every row has a clone size; where given, it reads once, few, many or a size class.

TRBV2	.	CASPLLAGGTDTQYF
TRBV28	.	CASNPGTEETQYF
TRBV14	.	CASSQGGASTDTQYF
TRBV11-3	.	CASSSLRWRGLDGELFF
TRBV5-1	.	CASSFRSMNTEAFF
TRBV19	.	CASSIWTSAYNEQFF
TRBV14	.	CASREQGKTEAFF
TRBV11-3	.	CASSSWGLAIRMKTETQYF
TRBV5-4	.	CASSFKGGSGYTF
TRBV20-1	.	CSLNTEAFF
TRBV5-4	.	CASSLSRGGANEKLFF
TRBV28	few	CATASSYEQYF
TRBV28	.	CASSYESHQAQYF
TRBV7-9	.	CAGQGRKNTGELFF
TRBV15	.	CATSREDRGNTIYF
TRBV10-2	.	CASSESRGLAVNEQFF
TRBV5-1	.	CASSPGGSDTQYF
TRBV11-1	.	CASSGTGTSFIYEQYF
TRBV6-5	.	CASSPIGGNYGYTF
TRBV11-2	.	CASSSNTGRYSYNEQFF
TRBV7-9	.	CASSLILPRETQYF
TRBV11-2	.	CASSLGTSEQYF
TRBV6-6	once	CASSYSAEPSYEQYF
TRBV19	.	CASSIPAGSGWSYEQYF
TRBV19	.	CASRKVGRTDRGYTF
TRBV4-1	.	CASSSPGGATSTDTQYF
TRBV2	.	CASEVALVETQYF
TRBV25-1	.	CASSGASGTETQYF
TRBV9	.	CASTGTGGVNEQFF
TRBV4-3	.	CASSRGLAGVYEQYF
TRBV4-3	.	CASSQEGGGAYNEQFF
TRBV6-6	.	CASEKGETQYF
TRBV6-1	.	CASSENMGQNYQPQHF
TRBV27	.	CASRNDRISTSGANVLTF
TRBV2	.	CASRDPASGQTNTGELFF
TRBV27	.	CASTRGVEQFF
TRBV28	.	CASSLWDSKRYGYTF
TRBV11-2	once	CASSLVPLAGAYNEQFF
TRBV5-5	.	CASSLRRGAGTGELFF
TRBV9	.	CASSVDRLQETQYF
TRBV27	.	CASSQTGSPHEQYF
TRBV11-2	.	CASSLRPGRPSEQYF
TRBV10-2	.	CASSELSVPYNEQFF
TRBV4-1	.	CASRETGLEAEAFF
TRBV7-6	.	CASSLVGDEAFF
TRBV7-9	.	CASSSTGGLPTYEQYF
TRBV27	.	CASSGRSGANVLTF
TRBV19	.	CASSMDRGSDYEQYF
TRBV27	.	CASRWGGPGNTEAFF
TRBV7-9	.	CASSASGEYTEAFF
TRBV7-9	.	CASSFTGTSFFNEQFF
TRBV9	.	CASSPSGSEQFF
TRBV29-1	.	CSVRGQGLADEQFF
TRBV7-9	.	CASSLSDDRATEAFF
TRBV9	.	CASSPSEAFF